The 2 T cell receptor beta chains listed next were all sequenced from one sample in a study of T-cell reconstitution after alpha-beta-depleted transplantation in children. Library preparation (for TCRbeta) was performed with unique molecular identifiers. TCRdb reprocessed the PCR reads via MiXCR and lists one record per CDR3 protein. The sample includes roughly 300,000 distinct CDR3 sequences, 10% to 13% of them seen just once. The sequencing used PBMCs from the stem cell graft donor, collected from the stem cell graft. These receptors were collected from a human donor who donated a stem cell graft to a child with acute lymphoblastic leukemia.

This clonotype was observed a few times. The chain recombines TRBV7-9 with TRBJ2-7; TRBD1 aligns across 8 bases. The CDR3 has 16 residues. CDR1 is SEHNR, CDR2 FQNEAQ, per germline (reference sequence). Trimming took 4 bases from V and 0 from J; bases not matched to a gene: 8. The CDR3 DNA reads TGTGCCAGCAGCTCGTCGACAGGGGCCCGCTCCTACGAGCAGTACTTC. It specifies CASSSSTGARSYEQYF.

This clonotype has ten or more counts. The genes are TRBV3-1 and TRBJ2-2; tentative D call: TRBD2 (6 bases). This CDR3 region has 17 residues. V gave up 4 bases and J gave up 5 bases, with 20 bases separating them. Germline V gene data show CDR1 as LGHDT and CDR2 as YNNKEL (reference sequence). CDR3 residues: CASSLSGGRSWTGELFF. CDR3 bases: TGTGCCAGCAGCCTATCCGGGGGACGCTCGTGGACCGGGGAGCTGTTTTTT.